The 23 T cell receptor beta chains below come from one sample, sequenced in a study of tumor-infiltrating lymphocytes in primary liver carcinoma. Germline DNA was extracted too, while blood RNA derived from unsorted whole blood. Researchers generated TCR beta cDNA from about 500 ng of total RNA, relying on a constant-region primer. Employing slightly modified ARM-PCR, three nested multiplex PCR rounds were run, and these gave rise to the TCR beta libraries. Researchers ran the first two PCR rounds for roughly 10 cycles each with TRBV1-TRBV30 forward primers and a C-beta reverse primer. One entry per CDR3 protein, called by TCRdb with MiXCR from the multiplex PCR reads. The sample contains about 330,000 distinct CDR3 sequences, almost 65% of which appear only once. The sequenced sample was peripheral blood. Every receptor here comes from a man between 35 and 55 years old with primary liver carcinoma and hepatitis B virus infection.

A word on this clonotype: The junction differs from germline at one of its ends, possibly a read error. The CDR3 DNA is TGTGCCAGCAGCTTAGGTCCCGCAAGGAACTACGAACAGTACTTC. Amino acids: CASSLGPARNYEQYF. J is TRBJ2-7 and V is TRBV11-2; no firm D call. The CDR3 has 15 amino acids. The germline V gene encodes CDR1 SGHAT and CDR2 FQNNGV. Combining the CDR3 with reference TRBV11-2 and TRBJ2-7 gives the whole variable domain EAGVAQSPRYKIIEKRQSVAFWCNPISGHATLYWYQQILGQGPKLLIQFQNNGVVDDSQLPKDRFSAERLKGVDSTLKIQPAKLEDSAVYLCASSLGPARNYEQYFGPGTRLTVT.

Comment on this clonotype: A much bigger clone sits one base away, suggesting this may be a read error. CDR3 coding DNA: TGTGCCAGCAGTTCCGGACAGAGCTATGACTACACCTTC. Protein sequence: CASSSGQSYDYTF. This rearrangement joins TRBV28 to TRBJ1-2, with D perhaps TRBD1 (6 bases). In germline, CDR1 is MDHEN, CDR2 SYDVKM. CDR3 length: 13 residues.

There are a few counts of this clonotype. This sequence joins TRBV12-5 and TRBJ2-1, with TRBD2 identical over 8 bases. The CDR3 has 17 residues. Germline values: CDR1 LGHNT, CDR2 FRNRAP. V dropped 3 bases and J dropped 4; count of bases not matched to a gene: 11. CDR3 in DNA: TGTGCTAGTGGTTTTGCCCCTGGTCGCGGGGGGTACAATGAGCAGTTCTTC. Its translation: CASGFAPGRGGYNEQFF.

This clonotype was seen many times. This sequence joins TRBV29-1 and TRBJ1-5; 10 bases match TRBD1. The CDR3 loop spans 15 amino acids. Germline V gives CDR1 SQVTM, CDR2 ANQGSEA. The trim removed 4 bases at V and 3 bases at J, leaving 6 bases unmatched. CDR3 sequence reads: CSVVVTGGPNQPQHF. DNA of the CDR3: TGCAGCGTTGTCGTGACAGGGGGCCCCAATCAGCCCCAGCATTTT.

This clonotype was observed a single time. At one end, the junction sequence differs from germline, possibly due to a read error. V usage is TRBV11-2 and J usage is TRBJ1-1, with D perhaps TRBD1 (5 bases). Germline CDR1 SGHAT, CDR2 FQNNGV. The CDR3 loop spans 13 amino acids. CDR3 region: CASSLLQGTEASF. In DNA, the CDR3 is TGTGCCAGCAGCTTACTTCAGGGAACTGAAGCTTCCTTT. Complete variable domain (other parts from reference TRBV11-2 and TRBJ1-1): EAGVAQSPRYKIIEKRQSVAFWCNPISGHATLYWYQQILGQGPKLLIQFQNNGVVDDSQLPKDRFSAERLKGVDSTLKIQPAKLEDSAVYLCASSLLQGTEASFGQGTRLTVV.

This chain joins TRBV7-3 and TRBJ1-1; no clear D. The CDR3 is 15 residues long. Germline CDR1 reads SGHTA; CDR2 reads FQGTGA. V was shortened by 1 base and J by 4 bases, with 13 bases between the two germline ends. CDR3 protein: CASSLKGGGSTEAFF. The CDR3 bases are TGTGCCAGCAGCTTAAAGGGAGGCGGGTCCACTGAAGCTTTCTTT.

The chain combines TRBV6-4 with TRBJ1-5, with D unresolved. The CDR3 has 15 residues. The germline V gene has CDR1 MRHNA and CDR2 SNTAGT. V lost 10 bases to trimming and J lost 1 base, with 17 bases between them. CDR3 residues: CANKDTPRSNQPQHF. DNA for the CDR3: TGTGCCAACAAAGATACACCCCGCAGCAATCAGCCCCAGCATTTT.

The chain is built from TRBV11-2 and TRBJ2-1; TRBD2 matches at 7 bases. CDR3 length equals 18 residues. Trimming removed 0 bases from V and 9 bases from J; junction bases left unmatched: 17. The germline gives CDR1 SGHAT, CDR2 FQNNGV. The DNA of the CDR3 is TGTGCCAGCAGCTTAGATCCCACGACGCCAGCGGGAAGGAGTGAGCAGTTCTTC. This gives the protein CASSLDPTTPAGRSEQFF.

This clonotype was seen only once. A much larger clone differs from this one at a single base, so this may be a read error. The chain has TRBV6-1 and TRBJ2-5; weak D call: TRBD1 (6 bases). Germline CDR1 is MNHNS and CDR2 is SASEGT. The CDR3 has 15 amino acids. The CDR3, as DNA: TGTGTCAGCACTTTAAGCGACAGGCCCCCAGAGACCCAGTACTTC. Its protein is CVSTLSDRPPETQYF.

As to this clonotype: One end of the junction varies from germline; a read error may be responsible. The V call is TRBV11-2, the J call TRBJ1-5; D uncertain. Germline V gene lookup returns CDR1 SGHAT and CDR2 FQNNGV. The CDR3 totals 13 residues. CDR3 residues: CVSSLEQYQPQHF. CDR3 nucleotide sequence: TGTGTCAGCAGCTTAGAGCAATATCAGCCCCAGCATTTT.

In the case of this clonotype: One junction end does not reproduce the germline sequence, and a read error may be involved. The rearrangement links TRBV11-2 to TRBJ2-7, with D possibly matching TRBD1 (6 bases). The germline V gene encodes CDR1 SGHAT and CDR2 FQNNGV. This CDR3 has 14 amino acids. CDR3 coding DNA: TGTGCCAGCAGCTCCGGGGCAGGGACATACGAGCAATACTTC. Its protein is CASSSGAGTYEQYF.

The V call is TRBV23-1, the J call TRBJ2-3; the D gene is possibly TRBD2 (6 bases). TRBV23-1 is an open reading frame whose function is uncertain. CDR3 size: 16 residues. V was trimmed by 6 bases and J by 1 base, leaving 17 bases between them. CDR3 DNA sequence: TGCGCCAGCAGCCATTGGAGGGGAATTCGCACAGATACGCAGTATTTT. Its protein product is CASSHWRGIRTDTQYF.

Notes on this clonotype: At one of its ends the junction is not consistent with the germline gene, which may arise from a read error. V and J are TRBV11-2 and TRBJ2-1; D possibly corresponds to TRBD2 (6 bases). CDR1 and CDR2 (germline): SGHAT, FQNNGV. This CDR3 comprises 19 residues. The CDR3 protein is CASSNHPVVRDSRYNQQFF. As DNA, the CDR3 is TGTGCCAGCAGCAACCATCCAGTAGTCCGGGACTCTAGATACAATCAGCAGTTCTTC.

CDR3 sequence: CASSLSGPAVKEEFF. CDR3 nucleotide sequence: TGTGCCAGCAGCTTATCGGGCCCAGCTGTCAAAGAGGAGTTCTTC. V is TRBV11-2 and J is TRBJ2-1, with no clear D. V was clipped by 2 bases and J by 14 bases, with 22 bases between them. The germline V gene encodes CDR1 SGHAT and CDR2 FQNNGV. This CDR3 has 15 residues. Full variable domain (remainder filled in from reference TRBV11-2 and TRBJ2-1): EAGVAQSPRYKIIEKRQSVAFWCNPISGHATLYWYQQILGQGPKLLIQFQNNGVVDDSQLPKDRFSAERLKGVDSTLKIQPAKLEDSAVYLCASSLSGPAVKEEFFGPGTRLTVL.

This clonotype was seen just once. A much larger clone lies one base from this, so it may be a read error. The chain couples TRBV6-2 or TRBV6-3 to TRBJ1-1; D perhaps matches TRBD1 (5 bases). The CDR3 is made up of 14 amino acids. In germline, CDR1 is MNHEY, CDR2 SVGEGT. CDR3 loop: CASSPTLGGTEALF. CDR3 coding DNA: TGTGCCAGCAGTCCTACCCTGGGGGGGACTGAAGCTCTCTTT.

A remark on this clonotype: This may arise from a read error, as a much more abundant clone is one base away. The chain couples TRBV6-5 to TRBJ2-2, with no clear D. Trimming took 7 bases from V and 4 from J, leaving 4 bases between them. Germline-derived CDR1 and CDR2 are MNHEY and SVGAGI. This CDR3 has 11 residues. The CDR3 nucleotides are TGTGCCAGCACGATCACCGGGGAGCTGTTTTTT. It translates to CASTITGELFF.

The sample holds a few counts of this clonotype. This chain joins TRBV6-6 and TRBJ2-5, with 9 bases lining up with TRBD2. Germline CDR1 reads MNHNY; CDR2 reads SVGAGI (reference sequence). The CDR3 runs to 16 residues. The trim removed 5 bases at V and 3 bases at J, leaving 10 bases unmatched. The CDR3 loop is CASSVSAGTSKETQYF. The CDR3 DNA is TGTGCCAGCAGTGTCTCCGCCGGGACTAGCAAAGAGACCCAGTACTTC.

For this clonotype: A much larger clonotype is one base distant, so this may be a read error. The chain links TRBV11-2 to TRBJ2-7; 8 nucleotides line up with TRBD2. This CDR3 contains 18 residues. Trimming cost V 4 bases and J 0 bases; bases outside gene matches: 14. Germline values: CDR1 SGHAT, CDR2 FQNNGV. This chain's CDR3 is CASSYPPGLEGPSYEQYF. In DNA form, the CDR3 reads TGTGCCAGCAGCTATCCCCCGGGACTAGAGGGCCCCTCCTACGAGCAGTACTTC.

A note on this clonotype: The germline gene is not matched at one end of the junction; a read error may be the cause. The rearrangement links TRBV11-2 to TRBJ2-3; TRBD2 matches 12 bases. Germline V lookup: CDR1 SGHAT, CDR2 FQNNGV. The CDR3 is 17 residues long. The CDR3 coding sequence is TGTGTCAGCTGCTTACCCAGACTAGCGGGAGTAGGAGATACGCAGTATTTT. Its translation: CVSCLPRLAGVGDTQYF.

This clonotype was recorded a few times. The chain couples TRBV13 to TRBJ2-1; D is possibly TRBD2 (6 bases). Trimming stripped 5 bases from V and 8 bases from J, with 22 bases between. CDR3 length equals 16 residues. CDR1 is PRHDT, CDR2 FYEKMQ, per germline (reference sequence). CDR3 in amino acids: CASSPGMTGESDEQFF. The CDR3 nucleotides are TGTGCCAGCAGCCCCGGTATGACGGGAGAATCCGATGAGCAGTTCTTC.

Remarks on this clonotype: The junction and the germline gene differ at one end; a read error may be behind it. The genes are TRBV5-1 and TRBJ1-1, with D hard to call. Germline V lookup: CDR1 SGHRS, CDR2 YFSETQ. The CDR3 is 14 residues long. The CDR3 protein is CASRWADENTGAFF. The CDR3 DNA reads as TGCGCCAGCAGATGGGCAGACGAGAACACTGGAGCTTTCTTT.

Only a few counts were recorded for this clonotype. The chain joins TRBV6-2 or TRBV6-3 to TRBJ2-1; 9 bases fit TRBD1. This CDR3 has 15 amino acids. Looked up from germline, CDR1 is MNHEY and CDR2 is SVGEGT. With 7 bases clipped from V and 5 bases from J, the junction kept 9 bases outside the gene matches. The CDR3 DNA sequence: TGTGCCAGCACCACTGGGACAGGGCGGAACAATGAGCAGTTCTTC. It encodes CASTTGTGRNNEQFF.

Notes on this clonotype: Germline and junction disagree at one end, which may indicate a read error. V is TRBV11-3 and J is TRBJ2-1, with D unresolved. The CDR3 sequence is 15 residues long. Germline V CDR1 and CDR2: SGHNT, YENEEA. This CDR3 is CASSLELSSYNEQSF. CDR3 sequence (DNA): TGTGCCAGCAGCTTAGAATTAAGCTCCTACAATGAGCAGTCCTTC.